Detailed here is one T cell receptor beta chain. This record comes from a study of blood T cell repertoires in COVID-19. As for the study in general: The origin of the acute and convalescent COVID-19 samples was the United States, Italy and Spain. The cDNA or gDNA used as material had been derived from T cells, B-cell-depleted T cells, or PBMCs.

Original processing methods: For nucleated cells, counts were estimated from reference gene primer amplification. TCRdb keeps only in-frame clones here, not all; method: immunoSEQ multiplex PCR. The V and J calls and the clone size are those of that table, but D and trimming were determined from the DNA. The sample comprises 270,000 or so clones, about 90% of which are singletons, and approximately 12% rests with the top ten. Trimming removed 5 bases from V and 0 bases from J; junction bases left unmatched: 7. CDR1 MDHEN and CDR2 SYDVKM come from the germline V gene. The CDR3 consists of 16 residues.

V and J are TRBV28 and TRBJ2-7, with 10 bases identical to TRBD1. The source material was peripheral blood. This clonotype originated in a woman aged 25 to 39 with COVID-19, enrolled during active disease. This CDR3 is CASSVIGTGVSYEQYF. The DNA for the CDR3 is TGTGCCAGCAGTGTCATCGGGACAGGGGTCTCCTACGAGCAGTACTTC.